This T cell receptor beta chain was found in a study of blood T cell repertoires in COVID-19. In the study's own analysis: Quantification of nucleated cells was approximated via reference gene primer amplification. Sequencing was performed with immunoSEQ multiplex PCR; in TCRdb, only in-frame clones are kept and a portion is missing. For V, J and clone size, that table is used; D and trimming come from the DNA. Of some 260,000 clones detected, roughly 88% appear once; the ten largest clones hold around 2.2%. The CDR3 is 15 residues long. With 5 bases clipped from V and 2 bases from J, the junction kept 7 bases outside the gene matches. The V gene's germline CDR1 is SGDLS and CDR2 YYNGEE.

Sequencing used peripheral blood. This chain connects TRBV9 to TRBJ1-5; 7 bases fit TRBD1. The sequence was obtained from a middle-aged woman who had recovered from COVID-19. The CDR3 DNA reads TGTGCCAGCAGTGAGGTCGGACAGGGCAATCAGCCCCAGCATTTT. Its protein is CASSEVGQGNQPQHF.